A selection of T cell receptor beta chains follows, all from one sample in a study of T-cell memory formation after mild COVID-19. TCRdb redid the calling of the 5' RACE reads with MiXCR, one entry per CDR3 protein. The sample consists of 530,000 or so distinct CDR3 sequences, approximately 15% of them appearing once. Material for sequencing was PBMCs or a T cell subset sorted from them (not recorded which). These receptors were taken from an adult woman who had mild COVID-19 (a few samples of this study predate the infection). Cell type and time point are not known. Each CDR3 is given with its conserved first and last residue. The order of the fields is V gene, D gene, clone size, J gene, CDR3 protein, CDR3 DNA. D genes are given only for firm matches. Some rows mark clone size as missing; the rest say once, few, many or name a class of expanded clone.

V gene: TRBV10-3
D gene: -
clone size: -
J gene: TRBJ2-3
CDR3 protein: CAISEGDLGTDTQYF
CDR3 DNA: TGTGCCATCAGTGAGGGGGATTTGGGAACAGATACGCAGTATTTT

V gene: TRBV29-1
D gene: -
clone size: -
J gene: TRBJ2-7
CDR3 protein: CSVASGGHFYEQYF
CDR3 DNA: TGCAGCGTTGCCTCCGGGGGACACTTTTACGAGCAGTACTTC

V gene: TRBV24-1
D gene: -
clone size: -
J gene: TRBJ2-1
CDR3 protein: CATSDTGTSYNEQFF
CDR3 DNA: TGTGCCACCAGTGATACCGGGACATCCTACAATGAGCAGTTCTTC

V gene: TRBV4-3
D gene: TRBD2
clone size: few
J gene: TRBJ2-2
CDR3 protein: CASSLSGYSGRFQGPGELFF
CDR3 DNA: TGCGCCAGCAGCCTAAGCGGGTATAGCGGGAGATTTCAGGGACCCGGGGAGCTGTTTTTT

V gene: TRBV7-9
D gene: -
clone size: -
J gene: TRBJ2-3
CDR3 protein: CASRFPRPDTQYF
CDR3 DNA: TGTGCCAGCAGATTCCCCCGGCCAGATACGCAGTATTTT

V gene: TRBV9
D gene: TRBD2
clone size: few
J gene: TRBJ2-3
CDR3 protein: CASSYRGTSGPTDTQYF
CDR3 DNA: TGTGCCAGCAGCTACCGAGGGACTAGCGGACCCACAGATACGCAGTATTTT

V gene: TRBV5-4
D gene: -
clone size: -
J gene: TRBJ2-3
CDR3 protein: CASSSKNTDTQYF
CDR3 DNA: TGTGCCAGCAGCTCAAAGAACACAGATACGCAGTATTTT

V gene: TRBV12-3/TRBV12-4
D gene: TRBD1
clone size: -
J gene: TRBJ1-5
CDR3 protein: CASRKGDRDRQPQHF
CDR3 DNA: TGTGCCAGCAGGAAAGGGGACAGGGATAGGCAGCCCCAGCATTTT

V gene: TRBV10-3
D gene: TRBD2
clone size: -
J gene: TRBJ2-5
CDR3 protein: CAIQRGGSRGETQYF
CDR3 DNA: TGTGCCATACAGCGGGGGGGATCGCGAGGGGAGACCCAGTACTTC

V gene: TRBV5-4
D gene: -
clone size: -
J gene: TRBJ1-1
CDR3 protein: CASSYEFPTEALF
CDR3 DNA: TGTGCCAGCAGCTACGAGTTTCCCACTGAAGCTTTATTT

V gene: TRBV7-9
D gene: -
clone size: few
J gene: TRBJ2-7
CDR3 protein: CASSAGPPYEQYF
CDR3 DNA: TGTGCCAGCAGTGCAGGGCCCCCCTACGAGCAGTACTTC

V gene: TRBV29-1
D gene: TRBD2
clone size: few
J gene: TRBJ2-1
CDR3 protein: CSVEEGTSGRAQGYNEQFF
CDR3 DNA: TGCAGCGTTGAAGAGGGGACTAGCGGGAGGGCCCAGGGATACAATGAGCAGTTCTTC

V gene: TRBV13
D gene: TRBD1
clone size: once
J gene: TRBJ1-2
CDR3 protein: CASSLVPRGRGYTF
CDR3 DNA: TGTGCCAGCAGCTTAGTGCCCAGGGGGCGAGGCTACACCTTC

V gene: TRBV12-3/TRBV12-4
D gene: TRBD1
clone size: -
J gene: TRBJ1-3
CDR3 protein: CASSLAGQGHSGNTIYF
CDR3 DNA: TGTGCCAGCAGTTTAGCTGGACAGGGTCACTCTGGAAACACCATATATTTT

V gene: TRBV19
D gene: TRBD1
clone size: few
J gene: TRBJ2-3
CDR3 protein: CASSLRQGGSDTQYF
CDR3 DNA: TGTGCCAGTAGCCTCCGACAGGGTGGGTCGGATACGCAGTATTTT

V gene: TRBV7-2
D gene: -
clone size: few
J gene: TRBJ2-6
CDR3 protein: CATSVEGRTGANVLTF
CDR3 DNA: TGTGCCACCTCCGTCGAGGGAAGAACTGGGGCCAACGTCCTGACTTTC

V gene: TRBV29-1
D gene: TRBD2
clone size: -
J gene: TRBJ2-3
CDR3 protein: CSVVAGGPPDTQYF
CDR3 DNA: TGCAGCGTTGTGGCGGGAGGGCCCCCAGATACGCAGTATTTT

V gene: TRBV5-1
D gene: TRBD1
clone size: few
J gene: TRBJ1-1
CDR3 protein: CASSSNIIQGAWDTEAFF
CDR3 DNA: TGCGCCAGCAGCTCCAACATTATCCAGGGGGCATGGGACACTGAAGCTTTCTTT

V gene: TRBV20-1
D gene: -
clone size: many
J gene: TRBJ1-1
CDR3 protein: CSARFLNTEAFF
CDR3 DNA: TGCAGTGCTAGGTTCTTGAACACTGAAGCTTTCTTT

V gene: TRBV4-2
D gene: -
clone size: -
J gene: TRBJ2-1
CDR3 protein: CASSQVTLAINEQFF
CDR3 DNA: TGTGCCAGCAGCCAAGTTACACTAGCCATCAATGAGCAGTTCTTC

V gene: TRBV9
D gene: TRBD1
clone size: -
J gene: TRBJ2-2
CDR3 protein: CASSADRAKAGELFF
CDR3 DNA: TGTGCCAGCAGCGCAGACAGGGCTAAGGCCGGGGAGCTGTTTTTT

V gene: TRBV20-1
D gene: TRBD2
clone size: few
J gene: TRBJ2-5
CDR3 protein: CSAGLAGGPGETQYF
CDR3 DNA: TGCAGTGCTGGACTAGCGGGAGGGCCGGGAGAGACCCAGTACTTC

V gene: TRBV20-1
D gene: TRBD1
clone size: few
J gene: TRBJ1-1
CDR3 protein: CSARAQGAGAFF
CDR3 DNA: TGCAGTGCTAGAGCCCAGGGGGCGGGAGCTTTCTTT

V gene: TRBV11-1
D gene: TRBD1
clone size: few
J gene: TRBJ1-1
CDR3 protein: CASSPDRVGTEAFF
CDR3 DNA: TGTGCCAGCAGCCCCGACAGGGTGGGCACTGAAGCTTTCTTT

V gene: TRBV18
D gene: -
clone size: few
J gene: TRBJ2-5
CDR3 protein: CASSPLTNQETQYF
CDR3 DNA: TGTGCCAGCTCACCACTTACTAACCAAGAGACCCAGTACTTC

V gene: TRBV3-1
D gene: TRBD2
clone size: few
J gene: TRBJ2-3
CDR3 protein: CASSRHSGGTDTQYF
CDR3 DNA: TGTGCCAGCAGCCGCCATAGCGGGGGCACAGATACGCAGTATTTT

V gene: TRBV4-1
D gene: -
clone size: few
J gene: TRBJ2-7
CDR3 protein: CASSQGSTSYEQYF
CDR3 DNA: TGCGCCAGCAGCCAAGGTTCCACTTCCTACGAGCAGTACTTC

V gene: TRBV20-1
D gene: -
clone size: few
J gene: TRBJ1-2
CDR3 protein: CSARDLSGRYTF
CDR3 DNA: TGCAGTGCTAGAGATCTCTCAGGGCGCTACACCTTC

V gene: TRBV6-5
D gene: -
clone size: few
J gene: TRBJ2-3
CDR3 protein: CASTGGPGALVTQYF
CDR3 DNA: TGTGCCAGCACCGGCGGGCCAGGGGCATTGGTGACGCAGTATTTT

V gene: TRBV6-6
D gene: -
clone size: -
J gene: TRBJ2-6
CDR3 protein: CASSYSLSGANVLTF
CDR3 DNA: TGTGCCAGCAGCTACAGCCTCTCTGGGGCCAACGTCCTGACTTTC

V gene: TRBV21-1
D gene: -
clone size: -
J gene: TRBJ2-1
CDR3 protein: CASRVRVSEQFF
CDR3 DNA: TGTGCCAGCAGGGTTAGAGTGAGTGAGCAGTTCTTC

V gene: TRBV29-1
D gene: -
clone size: few
J gene: TRBJ1-1
CDR3 protein: CSVDSGVDTEAFF
CDR3 DNA: TGCAGCGTTGATTCCGGGGTAGACACTGAAGCTTTCTTT

V gene: TRBV4-2
D gene: -
clone size: few
J gene: TRBJ1-2
CDR3 protein: CASSQDSNGYTF
CDR3 DNA: TGTGCCAGCAGCCAAGATAGTAATGGCTACACCTTC

V gene: TRBV20-1
D gene: -
clone size: -
J gene: TRBJ1-1
CDR3 protein: CSARVLGTLMNTEAFF
CDR3 DNA: TGCAGTGCGAGAGTTCTGGGGACTCTTATGAACACTGAAGCTTTCTTT

V gene: TRBV7-6
D gene: TRBD1
clone size: medium-sized
J gene: TRBJ2-7
CDR3 protein: CASSFGTGLTYEQYF
CDR3 DNA: TGTGCCAGCAGCTTCGGGACAGGGCTAACCTACGAGCAGTACTTC

V gene: TRBV27
D gene: -
clone size: many
J gene: TRBJ2-1
CDR3 protein: CASKPIAAVSYNEQFF
CDR3 DNA: TGTGCCAGCAAACCTATAGCGGCAGTCTCCTACAATGAGCAGTTCTTC

V gene: TRBV7-3
D gene: TRBD2
clone size: -
J gene: TRBJ2-1
CDR3 protein: CASSHSGRADNEQFF
CDR3 DNA: TGTGCCAGCAGTCATAGCGGGAGGGCCGACAATGAGCAGTTCTTC

V gene: TRBV7-6
D gene: TRBD2
clone size: few
J gene: TRBJ2-5
CDR3 protein: CASSPGTTSGETQYF
CDR3 DNA: TGTGCCAGCAGCCCGGGGACTACATCTGGGGAGACCCAGTACTTC

V gene: TRBV7-9
D gene: -
clone size: few
J gene: TRBJ2-3
CDR3 protein: CASSYRQASSTDTQYF
CDR3 DNA: TGTGCCAGCAGCTACCGACAGGCTTCTAGCACAGATACGCAGTATTTT

V gene: TRBV7-2
D gene: -
clone size: many
J gene: TRBJ2-2
CDR3 protein: CASSLNPGTGELFF
CDR3 DNA: TGTGCCAGCAGCTTGAACCCGGGGACCGGGGAGCTGTTTTTT

V gene: TRBV7-9
D gene: -
clone size: few
J gene: TRBJ2-3
CDR3 protein: CASSFLVLTDTQYF
CDR3 DNA: TGTGCCAGCAGCTTCTTGGTTCTTACAGATACGCAGTATTTT